Listed below are T cell receptor beta chains from one sample, sequenced in a study of T cell responses to AZD1222 COVID-19 vaccine. Measured with immunoSEQ multiplex PCR; TCRdb has only the in-frame clones, and not every one. The sample has roughly 130,000 clones; about 91% are singletons. This specimen was peripheral blood, taken on day 0 of AZD1222 vaccination. The origin of the receptors is an adult in good health. The CDR3 runs from the conserved cysteine through the conserved F or W. A D gene is named only where the DNA matches it firmly. Not every row has a clone size; where given, it reads once, few, many or a size class.

TRBJ1-1,TRBD1,few,TRBV4-3,CASSQAGGEDTEAFF,TGCGCCAGCAGCCAAGCAGGGGGTGAGGACACTGAAGCTTTCTTT
TRBJ2-7,NA,NA,TRBV7-2,CASSLGAGLYEQYF,TGTGCCAGCAGCTTAGGGGCGGGACTCTACGAGCAGTACTTC
TRBJ1-5,NA,NA,TRBV2,CASSESGLGNQPQHF,TGTGCCAGCAGTGAATCCGGTCTTGGTAATCAGCCCCAGCATTTT
TRBJ1-6,NA,NA,TRBV27,CASSFPSSPLHF,TGTGCCAGCAGTTTCCCCAGCTCACCCCTCCACTTT
TRBJ2-5,NA,NA,TRBV2,CASTGTVETQYF,TGTGCCAGCACTGGGACTGTGGAGACCCAGTACTTC
TRBJ2-1,NA,NA,TRBV15,CATSGAEGEYYNEQFF,TGTGCCACCAGCGGGGCGGAAGGGGAGTACTACAATGAGCAGTTCTTC
TRBJ2-1,TRBD1,NA,TRBV7-9,CASSPRDSVSEQFF,TGTGCCAGCAGCCCCCGGGACAGCGTAAGTGAGCAGTTCTTC
TRBJ2-5,TRBD2,NA,TRBV2,CASLGGVVTQETQYF,TGTGCCAGCCTGGGGGGGGTGGTGACCCAAGAGACCCAGTACTTC
TRBJ2-2,NA,once,TRBV30,CASKSGVGELFF,TGTGCCTCCAAGTCGGGGGTCGGGGAGCTGTTTTTT
TRBJ2-3,TRBD2,NA,TRBV7-2,CASSSQGAGGTDTQYF,TGTGCCAGCAGCTCCCAAGGGGCGGGAGGCACAGATACGCAGTATTTT
TRBJ1-3,NA,once,TRBV4-1,CASSQEAPLILSGNTIYF,TGCGCCAGCAGCCAAGAAGCGCCCCTGATCCTCTCTGGAAACACCATATATTTT
TRBJ2-1,TRBD2,NA,TRBV18,CASSLLASGRAEQFF,TGTGCCAGCTCCCTGTTAGCTAGCGGGAGGGCTGAGCAGTTCTTC
TRBJ1-2,TRBD1,NA,TRBV29-1,CSVNRGTALYGYTF,TGCAGCGTCAATAGGGGGACAGCCCTCTATGGCTACACCTTC
TRBJ2-3,TRBD1,NA,TRBV18,CASSRQGETDTQYF,TGTGCCAGCTCTCGACAGGGTGAAACGGATACGCAGTATTTT
TRBJ2-1,NA,NA,TRBV27,CASRYRQGWDEQFF,TGTGCCAGCAGATACCGGCAGGGCTGGGATGAGCAGTTCTTC
TRBJ1-3,NA,NA,TRBV7-2,CASSSIDWSGTIYF,TGTGCCAGCAGCTCCATCGACTGGAGCGGCACCATATATTTT
TRBJ2-1,TRBD2,NA,TRBV13,CASSSPGLAGGYNEQFF,TGTGCCAGCAGCTCCCCTGGCCTAGCGGGAGGTTACAATGAGCAGTTCTTC
TRBJ1-2,NA,NA,TRBV3-1/TRBV3-2,CASSQYTGAGYGYTF,TGTGCCAGCAGCCAATATACCGGTGCTGGCTATGGCTACACCTTC